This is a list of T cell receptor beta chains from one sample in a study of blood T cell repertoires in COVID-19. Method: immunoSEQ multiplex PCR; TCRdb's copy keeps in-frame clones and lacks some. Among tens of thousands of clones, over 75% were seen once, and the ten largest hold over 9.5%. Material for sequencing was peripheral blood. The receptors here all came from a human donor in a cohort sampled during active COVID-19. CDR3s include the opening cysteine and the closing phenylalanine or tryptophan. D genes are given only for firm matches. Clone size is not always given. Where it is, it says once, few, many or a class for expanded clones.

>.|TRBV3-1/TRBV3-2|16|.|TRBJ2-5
CASSEKKFLAQETQYF
TGTGCCAGCAGCGAAAAAAAGTTTCTAGCGCAAGAGACCCAGTACTTC
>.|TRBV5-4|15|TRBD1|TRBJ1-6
CASSQGQGYNSPLHF
TGTGCCAGCAGCCAGGGACAGGGGTATAATTCACCCCTCCACTTT
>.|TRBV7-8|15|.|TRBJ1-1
CASSYRALENTEAFF
TGTGCCAGCAGCTACAGGGCTTTGGAGAACACTGAAGCTTTCTTT
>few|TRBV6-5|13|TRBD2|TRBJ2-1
CASSRGGLNEQFF
TGTGCCAGCAGCCGGGGGGGCTTAAATGAGCAGTTCTTC
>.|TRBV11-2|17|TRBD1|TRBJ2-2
CASSLIAGTGNTGELFF
TGTGCCAGCAGCTTGATTGCCGGGACAGGGAACACCGGGGAGCTGTTTTTT
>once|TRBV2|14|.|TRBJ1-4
CASSSGSTNEKLFF
TGTGCCAGCAGTTCGGGGTCAACTAATGAAAAACTGTTTTTT
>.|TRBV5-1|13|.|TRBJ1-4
CASRAGTNEKLFF
TGCGCCAGCAGAGCAGGGACTAATGAAAAACTGTTTTTT
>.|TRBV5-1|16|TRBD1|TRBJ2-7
CASSTGTGGKTSEQYF
TGCGCCAGCAGCACCGGGACAGGGGGAAAAACTTCCGAGCAGTACTTC
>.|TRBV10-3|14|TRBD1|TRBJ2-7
CAISVQGPFSEQYF
TGTGCCATCAGTGTACAGGGGCCCTTTTCGGAGCAGTACTTC
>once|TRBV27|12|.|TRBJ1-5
CASSLLGGPQHF
TGTGCCAGCAGTTTATTGGGGGGGCCCCAGCATTTT
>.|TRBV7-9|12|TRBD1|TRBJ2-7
CASSLTGGEQYF
TGTGCCAGCAGCTTGACAGGGGGGGAGCAGTACTTC
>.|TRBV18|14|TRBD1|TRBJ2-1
CASSLGQGANEQFF
TGTGCCAGCTCACTTGGACAGGGGGCAAATGAGCAGTTCTTC
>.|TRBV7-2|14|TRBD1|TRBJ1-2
CASSGRQGNYGYTF
TGTGCCAGCAGCGGCCGACAGGGGAATTATGGCTACACCTTC
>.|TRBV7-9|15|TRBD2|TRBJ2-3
CASRTSGGNTDTQYF
TGTGCCAGCAGAACTAGCGGGGGTAACACAGATACGCAGTATTTT
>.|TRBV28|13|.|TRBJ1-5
CASTNRAARPQHF
TGTGCCAGCACTAACAGGGCGGCAAGGCCCCAGCATTTT
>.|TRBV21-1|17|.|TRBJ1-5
CASSTPDSRDSNQPQHF
TGTGCCAGCAGCACTCCTGACAGCCGTGATAGCAATCAGCCCCAGCATTTT
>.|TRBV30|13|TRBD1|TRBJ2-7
CAWTIQGAYEQYF
TGTGCCTGGACAATACAGGGGGCATACGAGCAGTACTTC
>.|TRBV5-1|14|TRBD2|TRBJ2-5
CASSPEGGGETQYF
TGCGCCAGCAGCCCGGAGGGCGGGGGAGAGACCCAGTACTTC
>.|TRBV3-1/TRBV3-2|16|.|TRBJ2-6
CASSYGHPSGANVLTF
TGTGCCAGCAGCTACGGACACCCCTCTGGGGCCAACGTCCTGACTTTC
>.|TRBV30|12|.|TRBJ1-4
CAWGSGFEKLFF
TGTGCCTGGGGATCAGGGTTCGAAAAACTGTTTTTT
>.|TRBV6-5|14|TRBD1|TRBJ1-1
CASRQGQLYTEAFF
TGTGCCAGCAGACAGGGACAGCTGTACACTGAAGCTTTCTTT
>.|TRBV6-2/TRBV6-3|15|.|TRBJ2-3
CASSYALTVPDTQYF
TGTGCCAGCAGTTATGCGCTAACCGTCCCCGATACGCAGTATTTT
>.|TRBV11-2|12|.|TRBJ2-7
CASSSREYEQYF
TGTGCCAGCAGCTCCCGGGAATACGAGCAGTACTTC
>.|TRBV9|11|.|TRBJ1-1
CASSVEGQLFF
TGTGCCAGCAGCGTAGAAGGACAGCTCTTCTTT
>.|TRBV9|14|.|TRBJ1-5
CASSEGHSNQPQHF
TGTGCCAGCAGCGAGGGACACAGCAATCAGCCCCAGCATTTT